The clone carrying this TCR beta chain was seen only a few times. Its antigen is unknown. These data come from a study of cytomegalovirus exposure and HLA in healthy donors. Study observations and caveats: Later genetic work tied a missense DCLRE1C variant to beta-chain V and J trimming. Researchers reported in a later analysis that common viral pathogens appeared linked to several top clusters. In vitro work confirmed that three CMV-associated chains recognize CMV antigens. Apart from CMV serostatus, no immune exposure information was available.

It was with 60 Vbeta and 13 Jbeta primers that the PCR ran. TCRdb's copy holds only in-frame clones and misses some; the assay was immunoSEQ multiplex PCR. The data show 150,000 or so clones, approximately 86% seen once. CDR3 size: 11 residues. The germline V gene encodes CDR1 LGHNA and CDR2 YNFKEQ. With 0 bases removed from V and 10 bases from J, the gap between germline ends came to 4 bases. This TCR was sampled from a woman aged 18-29 years in good health and CMV-seronegative. The chain couples TRBV4-2 to TRBJ2-1; D call uncertain. Sequencing used PBMCs. Written as DNA, the CDR3 is TGTGCCAGCAGCCAAGAGCGGGAGCAGTTCTTC. Translated, it gives CASSQEREQFF.